The clone carrying this TCR beta chain was seen once. This sample was taken from a study of blood T cell repertoires in COVID-19. Study background: The United States, Italy and Spain provided the acute and convalescent COVID-19 samples. T cells, B-cell-depleted T cells, or PBMCs provided the cDNA or gDNA that served as material.

In the authors' methods: Using reference gene primer amplification, nucleated cell counts were estimated. Generated by immunoSEQ multiplex PCR, the TCRdb table keeps only in-frame clones and is missing some. The DNA gave D and trimming, while V, J and clone size come from that table. The table has around 460,000 clones, about 87% seen once. Enrolment of Seattle patients took place during active infection, and they were followed longitudinally. CDR3 size: 19 residues. Germline CDR1 is SEHNR and CDR2 is FQNEAQ (reference sequence). V lost 7 bases to trimming and J lost 0 bases; unmatched junction nucleotides: 13.

The V and J genes are TRBV7-9 and TRBJ2-6; 9 nucleotides line up with TRBD1. Material: peripheral blood. This receptor was taken from a man between 18 and 29 years old with COVID-19, enrolled during active disease. DNA of the CDR3: TGTGCCAGCACCACAGGACAGGGGCGATCCTACTCTGGGGCCAACGTCCTGACTTTC. This codes for CASTTGQGRSYSGANVLTF.